Each of the 4 T cell receptor beta chains below was sequenced from the same sample in a study of T-cell memory formation after mild COVID-19 (dated by TCRdb to the early 2020s). Library creation used 5' RACE. The sample was run on an Illumina NovaSeq 6000. TCRdb applied fastp at Q25 and MiXCR to the public reads, then kept only in-frame beta chains. Entries are consolidated by CDR3 protein sequence, retaining the most common genes and DNA. A total of about 470,000 distinct CDR3 sequences appear in this sample, roughly 25% of them only once. The top ten hold approximately 12% of the sample. Input material: PBMCs or a T cell subset sorted from them (not recorded which). These TCRs come from an adult woman who had mild COVID-19 (a few samples of this study predate the infection). The sample titles of this study are shuffled in the database, so cell type and time point are left out; the donor was told from shared clones.

This clonotype has a single count. The chain couples TRBV20-1 to TRBJ1-5; D uncertain. With 0 bases removed from V and 6 bases from J, the gap between germline ends came to 12 bases. Germline V CDR1 and CDR2: DFQATT, SNEGSKA (reference sequence). The CDR3 is made up of 14 amino acids. The CDR3 loop reads CSARDGLGGQPQHF. CDR3 nucleotides: TGCAGTGCTAGAGATGGTTTGGGAGGTCAGCCCCAGCATTTT.

V is TRBV9 and J is TRBJ2-3; 11 bases align to TRBD2. Trimming took 3 bases from V and 0 from J; bases not matched to a gene: 9. CDR1 is SGDLS, CDR2 YYNGEE, per germline. There are 18 residues in the CDR3. This chain's CDR3 is CASSAIAGGLLSTDTQYF. CDR3 nucleotides: TGTGCCAGCAGCGCTATAGCGGGGGGGCTTCTTAGCACAGATACGCAGTATTTT.

V is TRBV7-6 and J is TRBJ2-6; tentatively, D is TRBD1 or TRBD2 (6 bases each). V gave up 5 bases and J gave up 0 bases, with 17 bases separating them. The CDR3 is 18 residues long. CDR1 SGHVS and CDR2 FNYEAQ come from the germline V gene. CDR3 coding DNA: TGTGCCAGCAGCCGAGGGGGGCGGGGTTTCTCTGGGGCCAACGTCCTGACTTTC. Translation gives CASSRGGRGFSGANVLTF.

The chain uses TRBV11-2 and TRBJ1-6; no reliable D call. This CDR3 is 13 amino acids long. Trimming shortened V by 5 bases and J by 11 bases, and 13 bases separated the two germline ends. The germline V gene encodes CDR1 SGHAT and CDR2 FQNNGV. The CDR3 bases are TGTGCCAGCAGCCCGTCCGAGGTGACACCCCTCCACTTT. Translated: CASSPSEVTPLHF.